This T cell receptor beta chain was documented in a study of T cells after yellow fever vaccination. MiXCR, run by TCRdb on the 5' RACE reads, gives a single entry per CDR3 protein. The sample records more than 90,000 distinct CDR3 sequences, around 8% being singletons. The CDR3 contains 15 residues. This clonotype was found many times. The material sequenced was CD8+ T cells sorted from PBMCs, taken 45 days after the yellow fever booster vaccination. The chain employs TRBV21-1 and TRBJ1-5; the DNA was not compared with TRBD1, the D call given in the table. TRBV21-1 is a pseudogene. This clonotype was sampled from a man in his thirties or forties who received the YFV17D yellow fever vaccine. The CDR3 is CASAAIFRRGQPQHF. The DNA of the CDR3 is TGTGCCAGCGCGGCTATCTTCCGTAGGGGTCAGCCCCAGCATTTT.